This T cell receptor beta chain was sequenced in a study of CD8+CD57+ T cells in acquired aplastic anemia. The ends lost 5 bases at V and 3 bases at J; junction bases unmatched: 10. The CDR3 length is 16 residues. Germline-derived CDR1 and CDR2 are SGHVS and FQNEAQ. This clonotype was counted a single time. What it recognizes is unknown. Findings of the study overall: Sharing between patients and controls was observed for twenty-nine CD8+ CDR3 sequences. The CD8+ Simpson's diversity of patients and controls was not significantly different.

Profiles of TCR beta VDJ and CDR3 were generated from a genomic DNA template. Each CDR3 protein is one row after TCRdb ran MiXCR on the reads. Here the sample spans 190,000 or so distinct CDR3 sequences, about half being singletons. For sequencing, patients were chosen who had shown expansion of CD8+CD57+ cells by flow cytometry. The enrolled patients all had severe acquired aplastic anemia. Patients had received no therapy at the time of blood sampling. This chain links TRBV7-8 with TRBJ2-7, with 10 bases matching TRBD1. The specimen sequenced was sorted CD4+, CD8+, or CD8+CD57+ T cells (not recorded which) from PBMCs. This clonotype was obtained from a human donor with aplastic anemia. CDR3 in DNA: TGTGCCAGCAGCCGAACTCGGACAGGGGGAAACTACGAGCAGTACTTC. Residues: CASSRTRTGGNYEQYF.